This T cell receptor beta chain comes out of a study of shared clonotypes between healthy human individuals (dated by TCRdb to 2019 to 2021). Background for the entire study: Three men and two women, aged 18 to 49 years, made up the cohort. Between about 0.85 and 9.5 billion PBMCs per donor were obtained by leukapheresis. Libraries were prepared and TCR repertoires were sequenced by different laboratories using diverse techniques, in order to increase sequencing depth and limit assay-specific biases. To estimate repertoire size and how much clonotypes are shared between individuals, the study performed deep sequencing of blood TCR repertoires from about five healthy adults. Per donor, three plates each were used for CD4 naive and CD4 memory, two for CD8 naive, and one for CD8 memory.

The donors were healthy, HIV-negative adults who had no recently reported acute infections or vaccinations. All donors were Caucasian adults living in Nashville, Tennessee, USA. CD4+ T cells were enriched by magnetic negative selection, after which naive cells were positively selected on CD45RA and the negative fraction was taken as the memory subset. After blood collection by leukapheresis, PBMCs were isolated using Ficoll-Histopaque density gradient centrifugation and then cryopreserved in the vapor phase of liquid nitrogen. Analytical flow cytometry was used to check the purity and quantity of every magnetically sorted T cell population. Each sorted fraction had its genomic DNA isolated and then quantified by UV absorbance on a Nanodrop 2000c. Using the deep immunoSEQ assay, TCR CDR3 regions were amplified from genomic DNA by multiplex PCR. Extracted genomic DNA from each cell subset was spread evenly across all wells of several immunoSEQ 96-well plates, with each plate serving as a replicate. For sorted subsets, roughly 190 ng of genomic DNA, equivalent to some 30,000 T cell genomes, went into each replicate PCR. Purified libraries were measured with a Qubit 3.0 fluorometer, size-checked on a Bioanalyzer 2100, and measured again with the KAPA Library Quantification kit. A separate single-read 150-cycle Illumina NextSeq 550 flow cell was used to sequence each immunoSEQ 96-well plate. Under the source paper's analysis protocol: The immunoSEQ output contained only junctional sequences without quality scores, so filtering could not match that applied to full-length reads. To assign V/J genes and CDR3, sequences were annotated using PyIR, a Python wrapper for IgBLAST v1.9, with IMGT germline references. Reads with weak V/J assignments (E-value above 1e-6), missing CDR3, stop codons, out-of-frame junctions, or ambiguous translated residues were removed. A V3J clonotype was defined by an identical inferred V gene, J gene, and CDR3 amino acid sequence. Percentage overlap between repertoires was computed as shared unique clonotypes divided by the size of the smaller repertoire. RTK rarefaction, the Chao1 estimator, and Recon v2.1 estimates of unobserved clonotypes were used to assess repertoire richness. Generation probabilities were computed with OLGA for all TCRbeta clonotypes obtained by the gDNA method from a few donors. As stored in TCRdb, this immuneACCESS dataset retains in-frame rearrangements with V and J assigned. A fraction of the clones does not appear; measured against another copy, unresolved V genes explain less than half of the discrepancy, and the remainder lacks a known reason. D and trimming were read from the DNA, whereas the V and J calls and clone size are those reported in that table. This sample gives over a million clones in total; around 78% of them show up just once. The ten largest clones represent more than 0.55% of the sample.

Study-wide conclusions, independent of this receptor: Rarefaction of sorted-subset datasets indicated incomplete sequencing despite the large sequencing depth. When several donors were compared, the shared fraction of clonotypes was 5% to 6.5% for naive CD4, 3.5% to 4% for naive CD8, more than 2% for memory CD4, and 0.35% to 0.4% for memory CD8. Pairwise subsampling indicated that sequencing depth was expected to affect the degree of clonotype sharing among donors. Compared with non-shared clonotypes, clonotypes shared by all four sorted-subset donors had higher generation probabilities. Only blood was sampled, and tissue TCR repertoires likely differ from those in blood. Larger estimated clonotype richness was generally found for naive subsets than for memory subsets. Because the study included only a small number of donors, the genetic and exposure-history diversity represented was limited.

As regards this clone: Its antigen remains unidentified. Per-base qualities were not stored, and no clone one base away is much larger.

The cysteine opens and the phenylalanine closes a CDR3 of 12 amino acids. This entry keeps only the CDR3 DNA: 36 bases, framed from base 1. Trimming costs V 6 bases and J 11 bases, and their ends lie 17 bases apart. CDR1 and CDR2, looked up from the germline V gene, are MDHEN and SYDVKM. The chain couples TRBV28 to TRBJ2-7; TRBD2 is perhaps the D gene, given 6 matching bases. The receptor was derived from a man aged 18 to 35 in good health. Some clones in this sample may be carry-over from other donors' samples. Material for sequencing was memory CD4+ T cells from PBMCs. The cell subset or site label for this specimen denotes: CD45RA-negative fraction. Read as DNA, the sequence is TGTGCCAGCAGCACATTAAAGAGGACTAAGTACTTC. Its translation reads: CASSTLKRTKYF.